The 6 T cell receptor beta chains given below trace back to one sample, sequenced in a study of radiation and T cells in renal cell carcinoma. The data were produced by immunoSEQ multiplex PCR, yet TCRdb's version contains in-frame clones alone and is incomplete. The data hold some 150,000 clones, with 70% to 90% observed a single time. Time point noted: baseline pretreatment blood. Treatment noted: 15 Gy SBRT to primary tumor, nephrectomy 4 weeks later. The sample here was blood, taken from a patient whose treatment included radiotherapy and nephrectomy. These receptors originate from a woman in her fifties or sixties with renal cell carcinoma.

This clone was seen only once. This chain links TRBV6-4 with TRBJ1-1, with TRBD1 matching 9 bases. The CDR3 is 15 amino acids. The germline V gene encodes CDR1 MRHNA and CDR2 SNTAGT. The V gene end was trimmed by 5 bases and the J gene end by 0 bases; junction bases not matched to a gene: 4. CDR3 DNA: TGTGCCAGCAGTCTCGGGACAGGGATGAACACTGAAGCTTTCTTT. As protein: CASSLGTGMNTEAFF.

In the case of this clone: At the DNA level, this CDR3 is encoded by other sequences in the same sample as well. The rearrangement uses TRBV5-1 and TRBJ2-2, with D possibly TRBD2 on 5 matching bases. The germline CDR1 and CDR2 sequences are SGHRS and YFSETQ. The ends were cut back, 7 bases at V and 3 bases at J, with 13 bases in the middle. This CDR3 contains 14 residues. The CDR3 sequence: CASSRDGDTGELFF. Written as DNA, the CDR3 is TGCGCCAGCTCGAGGGATGGGGACACCGGGGAGCTGTTTTTT.

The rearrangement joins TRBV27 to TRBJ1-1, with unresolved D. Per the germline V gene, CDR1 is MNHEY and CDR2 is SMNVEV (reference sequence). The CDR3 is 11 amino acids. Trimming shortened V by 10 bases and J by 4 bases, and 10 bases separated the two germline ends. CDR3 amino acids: CAISQGTEAFF. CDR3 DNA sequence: TGTGCCATCTCCCAAGGCACTGAAGCTTTCTTT.

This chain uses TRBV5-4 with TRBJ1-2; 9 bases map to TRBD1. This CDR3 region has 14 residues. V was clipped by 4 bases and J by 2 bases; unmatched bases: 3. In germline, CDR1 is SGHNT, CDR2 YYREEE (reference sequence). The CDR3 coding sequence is TGTGCCAGCAGCGAGGACAGGGGCAACTATGGCTACACCTTC. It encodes CASSEDRGNYGYTF. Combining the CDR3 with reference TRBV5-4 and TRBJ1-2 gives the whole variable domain ETGVTQSPTHLIKTRGQQVTLRCSSQSGHNTVSWYQQALGQGPQFIFQYYREEENGRGNFPPRFSGLQFPNYSSELNVNALELDDSALYLCASSEDRGNYGYTFGSGTRLTVV.

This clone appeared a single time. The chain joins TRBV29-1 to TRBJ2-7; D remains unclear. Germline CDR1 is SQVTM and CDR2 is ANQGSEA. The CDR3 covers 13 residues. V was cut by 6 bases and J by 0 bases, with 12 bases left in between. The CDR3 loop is CSVIIASSYEQYF. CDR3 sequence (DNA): TGCAGCGTGATCATAGCTAGCTCCTACGAGCAGTACTTC.

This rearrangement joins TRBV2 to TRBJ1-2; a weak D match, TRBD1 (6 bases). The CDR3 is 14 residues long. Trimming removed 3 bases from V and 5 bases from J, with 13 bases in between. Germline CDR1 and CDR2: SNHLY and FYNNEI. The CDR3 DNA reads TGTGCCAGCAGTGACGGCAGGGGTTATTATGGCTACACCTTC. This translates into CASSDGRGYYGYTF.